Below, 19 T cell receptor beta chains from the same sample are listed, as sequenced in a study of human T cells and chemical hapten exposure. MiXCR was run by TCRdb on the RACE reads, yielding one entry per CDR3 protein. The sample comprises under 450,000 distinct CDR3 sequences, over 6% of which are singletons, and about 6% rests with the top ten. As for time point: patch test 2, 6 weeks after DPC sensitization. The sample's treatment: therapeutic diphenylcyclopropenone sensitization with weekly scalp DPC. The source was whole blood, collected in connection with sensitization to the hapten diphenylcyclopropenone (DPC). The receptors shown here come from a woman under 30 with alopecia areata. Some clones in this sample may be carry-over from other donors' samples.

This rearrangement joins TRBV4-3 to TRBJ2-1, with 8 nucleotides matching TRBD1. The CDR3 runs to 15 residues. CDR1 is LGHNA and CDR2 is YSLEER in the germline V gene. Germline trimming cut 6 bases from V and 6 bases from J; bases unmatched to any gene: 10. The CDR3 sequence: CASSQLTGVGNEQFF. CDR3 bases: TGCGCCAGCAGTCAGTTGACAGGGGTGGGCAATGAGCAGTTCTTC.

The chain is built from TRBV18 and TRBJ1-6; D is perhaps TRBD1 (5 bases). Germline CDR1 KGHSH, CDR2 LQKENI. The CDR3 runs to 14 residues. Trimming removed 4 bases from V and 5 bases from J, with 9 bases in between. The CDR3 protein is CASSQNRNNSPLHF. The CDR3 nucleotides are TGTGCCAGCTCACAAAACAGGAATAATTCACCCCTCCACTTT.

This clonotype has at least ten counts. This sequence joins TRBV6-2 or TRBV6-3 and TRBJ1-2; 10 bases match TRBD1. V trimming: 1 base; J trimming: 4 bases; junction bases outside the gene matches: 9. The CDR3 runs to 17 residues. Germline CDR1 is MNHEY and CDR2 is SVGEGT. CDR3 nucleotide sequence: TGTGCCAGCAGTTACTTCCCGGACAGGGGGAGACCCTATGGCTACACCTTC. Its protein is CASSYFPDRGRPYGYTF.

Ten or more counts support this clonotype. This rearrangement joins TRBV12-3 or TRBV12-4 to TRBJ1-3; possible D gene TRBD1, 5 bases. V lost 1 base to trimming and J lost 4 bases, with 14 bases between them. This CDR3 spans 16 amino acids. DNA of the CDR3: TGTGCCAGCAGTTTAGTCGTTACAGGTGTGGGAAACACCATATATTTT. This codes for CASSLVVTGVGNTIYF.

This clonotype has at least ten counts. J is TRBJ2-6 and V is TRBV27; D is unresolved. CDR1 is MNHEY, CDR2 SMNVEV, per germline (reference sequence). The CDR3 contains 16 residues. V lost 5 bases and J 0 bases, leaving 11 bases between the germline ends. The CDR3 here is CASSIKWYSGANVLTF. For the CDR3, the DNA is TGTGCCAGCAGTATCAAGTGGTACTCTGGGGCCAACGTCCTGACTTTC.

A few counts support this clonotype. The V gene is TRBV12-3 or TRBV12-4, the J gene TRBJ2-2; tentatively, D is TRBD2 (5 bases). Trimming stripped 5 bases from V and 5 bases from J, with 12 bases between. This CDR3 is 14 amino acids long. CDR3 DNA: TGTGCCAGCAGTCGGGATACTTTTACCGGGGAGCTGTTTTTT. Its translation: CASSRDTFTGELFF.

CDR3 DNA sequence: TGCGCCAGCAGCCAACTCGGGACGAGGGCTTTCTTT. Protein: CASSQLGTRAFF. The chain combines TRBV4-1 with TRBJ1-1, with D possibly being TRBD1 (5 bases). The CDR3 runs 12 residues. The V end lost 2 bases, the J end lost 11 bases, and 12 bases lay between the germline ends. The germline V gene has CDR1 MGHRA and CDR2 YSYEKL.

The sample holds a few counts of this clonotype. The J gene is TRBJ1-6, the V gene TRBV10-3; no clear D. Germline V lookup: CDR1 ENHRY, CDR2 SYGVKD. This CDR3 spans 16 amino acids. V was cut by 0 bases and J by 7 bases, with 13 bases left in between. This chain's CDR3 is CAISESRVVRNSPLHF. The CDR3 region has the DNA TGTGCCATCAGTGAGTCGAGAGTAGTAAGGAATTCACCCCTCCACTTT.

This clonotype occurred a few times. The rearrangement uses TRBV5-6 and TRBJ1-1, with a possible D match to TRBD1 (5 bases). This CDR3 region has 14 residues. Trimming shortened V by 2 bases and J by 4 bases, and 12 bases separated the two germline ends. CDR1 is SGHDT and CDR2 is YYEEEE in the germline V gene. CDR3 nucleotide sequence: TGTGCCAGCAGCTTTTCCAGGGCTGGCACTGAAGCTTTCTTT. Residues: CASSFSRAGTEAFF. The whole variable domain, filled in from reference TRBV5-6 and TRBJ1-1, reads DAGVTQSPTHLIKTRGQQVTLRCSPKSGHDTVSWYQQALGQGPQFIFQYYEEEERQRGNFPDRFSGHQFPNYSSELNVNALLLGDSALYLCASSFSRAGTEAFFGQGTRLTVV.

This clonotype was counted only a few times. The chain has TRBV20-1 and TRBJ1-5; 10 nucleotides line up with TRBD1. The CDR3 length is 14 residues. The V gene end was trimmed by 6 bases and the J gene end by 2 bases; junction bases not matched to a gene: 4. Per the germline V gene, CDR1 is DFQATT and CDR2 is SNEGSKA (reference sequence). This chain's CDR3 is CSAVGTGGNQPQHF. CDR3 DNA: TGCAGTGCCGTCGGGACAGGGGGCAATCAGCCCCAGCATTTT.

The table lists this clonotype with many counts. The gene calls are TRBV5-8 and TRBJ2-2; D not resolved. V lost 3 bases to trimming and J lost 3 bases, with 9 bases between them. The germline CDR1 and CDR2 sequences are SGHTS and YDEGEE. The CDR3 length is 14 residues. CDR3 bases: TGTGCCAGCAGCTCCGGGCCCCACACCGGGGAGCTGTTTTTT. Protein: CASSSGPHTGELFF.

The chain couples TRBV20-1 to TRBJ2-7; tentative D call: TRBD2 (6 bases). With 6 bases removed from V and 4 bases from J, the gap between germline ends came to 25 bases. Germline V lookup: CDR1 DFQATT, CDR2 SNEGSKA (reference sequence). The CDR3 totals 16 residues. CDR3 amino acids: CSATPGPGGLMYEQYF. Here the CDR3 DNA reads TGCAGTGCCACGCCCGGGCCCGGGGGTCTGATGTACGAGCAGTACTTC.

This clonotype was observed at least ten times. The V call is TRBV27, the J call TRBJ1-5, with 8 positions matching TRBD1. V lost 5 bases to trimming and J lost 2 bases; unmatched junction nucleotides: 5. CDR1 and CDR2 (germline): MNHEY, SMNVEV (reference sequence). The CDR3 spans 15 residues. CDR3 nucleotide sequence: TGTGCCAGCAGTCGGACAGGGAAGGGCAATCAGCCCCAGCATTTT. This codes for CASSRTGKGNQPQHF.

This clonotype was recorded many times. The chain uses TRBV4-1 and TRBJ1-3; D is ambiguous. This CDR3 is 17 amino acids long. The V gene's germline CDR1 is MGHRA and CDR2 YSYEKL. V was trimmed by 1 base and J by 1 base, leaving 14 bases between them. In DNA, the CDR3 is TGCGCCAGCAGCCAAGTCGGGGTCAGGCGTTCTGGAAACACCATATATTTT. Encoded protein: CASSQVGVRRSGNTIYF.

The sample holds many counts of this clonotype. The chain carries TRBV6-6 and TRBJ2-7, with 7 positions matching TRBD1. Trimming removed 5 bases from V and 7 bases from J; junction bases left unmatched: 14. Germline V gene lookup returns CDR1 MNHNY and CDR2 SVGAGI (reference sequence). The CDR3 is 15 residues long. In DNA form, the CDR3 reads TGTGCCAGCAGTGAACCGGGACAGTATATTAGTGAGCAGTACTTC. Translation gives CASSEPGQYISEQYF.

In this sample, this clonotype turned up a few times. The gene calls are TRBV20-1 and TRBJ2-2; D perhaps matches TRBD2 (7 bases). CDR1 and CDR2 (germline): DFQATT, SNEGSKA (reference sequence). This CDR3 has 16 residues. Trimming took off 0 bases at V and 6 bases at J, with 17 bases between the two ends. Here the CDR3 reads CSARDAGRGGPGELFF. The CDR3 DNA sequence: TGCAGTGCTAGAGATGCTGGTAGGGGGGGGCCCGGGGAGCTGTTTTTT.

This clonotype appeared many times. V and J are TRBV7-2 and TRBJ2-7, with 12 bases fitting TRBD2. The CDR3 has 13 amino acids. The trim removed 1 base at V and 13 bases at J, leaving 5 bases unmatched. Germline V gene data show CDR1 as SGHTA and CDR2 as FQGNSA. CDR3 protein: CASSLDLAGGIYF. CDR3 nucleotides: TGTGCCAGCAGCTTAGACCTAGCGGGGGGGATTTACTTC.

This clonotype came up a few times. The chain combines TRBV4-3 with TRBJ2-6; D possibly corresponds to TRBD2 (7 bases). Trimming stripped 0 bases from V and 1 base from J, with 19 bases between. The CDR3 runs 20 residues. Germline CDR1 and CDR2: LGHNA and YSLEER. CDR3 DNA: TGCGCCAGCAGCCAAGATAGCGCTCAGGGGAGGGTATCTGGGGCCAACGTCCTGACTTTC. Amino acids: CASSQDSAQGRVSGANVLTF.

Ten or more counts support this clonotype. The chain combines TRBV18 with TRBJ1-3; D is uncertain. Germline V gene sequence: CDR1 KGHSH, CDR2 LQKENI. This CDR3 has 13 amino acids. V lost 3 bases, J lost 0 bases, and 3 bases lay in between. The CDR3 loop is CASSPTSGNTIYF. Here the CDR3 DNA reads TGTGCCAGCTCACCCACCTCTGGAAACACCATATATTTT.